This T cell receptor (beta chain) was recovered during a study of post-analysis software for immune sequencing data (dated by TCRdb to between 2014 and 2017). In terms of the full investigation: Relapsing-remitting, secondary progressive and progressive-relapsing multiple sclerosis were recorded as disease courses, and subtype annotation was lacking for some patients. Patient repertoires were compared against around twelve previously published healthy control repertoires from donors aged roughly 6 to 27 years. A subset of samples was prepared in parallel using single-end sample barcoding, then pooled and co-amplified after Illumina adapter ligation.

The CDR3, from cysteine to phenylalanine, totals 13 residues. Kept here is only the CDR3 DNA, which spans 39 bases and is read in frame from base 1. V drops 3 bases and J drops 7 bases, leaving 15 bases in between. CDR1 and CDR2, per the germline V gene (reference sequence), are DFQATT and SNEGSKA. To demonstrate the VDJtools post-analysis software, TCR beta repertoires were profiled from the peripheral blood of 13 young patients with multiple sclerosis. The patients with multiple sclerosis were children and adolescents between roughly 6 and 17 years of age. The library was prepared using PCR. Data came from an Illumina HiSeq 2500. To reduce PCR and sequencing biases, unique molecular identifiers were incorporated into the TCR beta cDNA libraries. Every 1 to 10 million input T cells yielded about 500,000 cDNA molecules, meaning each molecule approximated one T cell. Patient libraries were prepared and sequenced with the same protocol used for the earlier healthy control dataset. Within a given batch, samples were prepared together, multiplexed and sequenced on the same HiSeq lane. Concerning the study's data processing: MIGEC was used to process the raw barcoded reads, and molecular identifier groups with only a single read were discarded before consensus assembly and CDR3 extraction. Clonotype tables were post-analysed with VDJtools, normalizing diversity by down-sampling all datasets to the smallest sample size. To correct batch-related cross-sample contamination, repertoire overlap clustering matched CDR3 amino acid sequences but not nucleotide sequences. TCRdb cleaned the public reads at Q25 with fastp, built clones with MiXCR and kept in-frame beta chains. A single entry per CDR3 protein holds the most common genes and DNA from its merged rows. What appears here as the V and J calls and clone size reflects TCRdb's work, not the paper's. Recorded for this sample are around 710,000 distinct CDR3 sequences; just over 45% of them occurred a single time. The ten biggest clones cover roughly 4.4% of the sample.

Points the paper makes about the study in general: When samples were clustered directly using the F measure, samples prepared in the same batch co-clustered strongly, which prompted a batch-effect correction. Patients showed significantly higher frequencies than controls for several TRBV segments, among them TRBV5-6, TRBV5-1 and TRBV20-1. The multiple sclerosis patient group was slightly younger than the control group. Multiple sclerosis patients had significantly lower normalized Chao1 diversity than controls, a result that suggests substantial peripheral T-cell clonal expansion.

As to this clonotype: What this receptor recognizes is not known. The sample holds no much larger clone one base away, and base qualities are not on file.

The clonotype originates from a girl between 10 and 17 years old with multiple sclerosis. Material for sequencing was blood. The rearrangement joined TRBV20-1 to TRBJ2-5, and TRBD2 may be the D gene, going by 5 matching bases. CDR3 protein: CSASEGILRTQYF. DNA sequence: TGCAGTGCTAGTGAGGGAATCCTGAGGACCCAGTACTTC.